This TCR beta chain originates from a study of blood T cell repertoires in COVID-19. About the study: COVID-19 samples, acute and convalescent, were from the United States, Italy and Spain. Nucleic acid was either cDNA or gDNA, and it came from T cells, B-cell-depleted T cells, or PBMCs.

CDR1 MNHNY and CDR2 SVGAGI come from the germline V gene (reference sequence). This CDR3 region has 12 residues. Between the trimmed V and J ends, which lost 5 bases and 2 bases, there was a span of 5 bases. Produced via immunoSEQ multiplex PCR; TCRdb's table is partial and in-frame only. Of about 170,000 clones listed, 80% to 85% were seen once; the top ten hold less than 3%. This receptor was obtained from a human donor with acute or convalescent COVID-19. The donor label of this sample is uncertain. The rearrangement joins TRBV6-6 to TRBJ2-3, with D unclear. Sequencing input: peripheral blood. CDR3 loop: CASSLYTDTQYF. The CDR3 nucleotides read TGTGCCAGCAGTCTCTACACAGATACGCAGTATTTT.